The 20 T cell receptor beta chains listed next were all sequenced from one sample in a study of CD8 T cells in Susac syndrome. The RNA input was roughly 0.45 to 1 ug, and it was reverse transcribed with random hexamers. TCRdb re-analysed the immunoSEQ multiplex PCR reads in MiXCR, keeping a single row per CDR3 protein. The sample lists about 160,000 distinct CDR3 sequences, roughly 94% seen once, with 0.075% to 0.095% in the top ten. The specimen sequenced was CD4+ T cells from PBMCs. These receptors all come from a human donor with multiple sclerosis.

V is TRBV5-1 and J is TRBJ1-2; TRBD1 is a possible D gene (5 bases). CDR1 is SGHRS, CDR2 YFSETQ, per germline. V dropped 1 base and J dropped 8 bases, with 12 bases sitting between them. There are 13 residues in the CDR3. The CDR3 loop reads CASSLYQGNGYTF. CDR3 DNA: TGCGCCAGCAGCTTGTATCAGGGAAACGGCTACACCTTC.

This CDR3 is CASSYYRLAASYNEQFF. In nucleotides, the CDR3 is TGTGCCAGCAGTTACTATCGACTAGCGGCCTCCTACAATGAGCAGTTCTTC. This chain uses TRBV6-2 or TRBV6-3 with TRBJ2-1; TRBD2 matches at 9 bases. This CDR3 spans 17 amino acids. Germline loops: CDR1 MNHEY, CDR2 SVGEGT. V lost 1 base and J lost 0; bases outside the gene matches: 4.

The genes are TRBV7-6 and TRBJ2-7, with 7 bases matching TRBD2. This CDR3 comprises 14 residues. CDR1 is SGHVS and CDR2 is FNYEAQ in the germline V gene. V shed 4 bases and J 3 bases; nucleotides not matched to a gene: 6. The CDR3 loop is CASSSGGSRYEQYF. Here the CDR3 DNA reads TGTGCCAGCAGCTCCGGGGGGAGCCGCTACGAGCAGTACTTC.

This CDR3 reads CASSFGGLEIRELFF. The CDR3 nucleotides are TGTGCCAGCAGTTTTGGGGGGCTTGAGATTCGGGAGCTGTTTTTT. This rearrangement joins TRBV12-3 or TRBV12-4 to TRBJ2-2; D might be TRBD1 or TRBD2, each matching 6 bases. CDR3 length: 15 amino acids. Trimming stripped 3 bases from V and 9 bases from J, with 17 bases between.

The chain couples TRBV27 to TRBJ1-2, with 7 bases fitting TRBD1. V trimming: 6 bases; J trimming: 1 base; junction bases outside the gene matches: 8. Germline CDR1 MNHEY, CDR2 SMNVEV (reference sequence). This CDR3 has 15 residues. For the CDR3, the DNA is TGTGCCAGCAGCAAAACCGGGACAGATAACTATGGCTACACCTTC. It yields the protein CASSKTGTDNYGYTF.

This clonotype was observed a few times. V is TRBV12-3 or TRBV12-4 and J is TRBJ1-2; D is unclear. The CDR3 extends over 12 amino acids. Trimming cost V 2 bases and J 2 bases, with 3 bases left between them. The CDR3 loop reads CASSLSNYGYTF. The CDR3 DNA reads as TGTGCCAGCAGTTTATCCAACTATGGCTACACCTTC.

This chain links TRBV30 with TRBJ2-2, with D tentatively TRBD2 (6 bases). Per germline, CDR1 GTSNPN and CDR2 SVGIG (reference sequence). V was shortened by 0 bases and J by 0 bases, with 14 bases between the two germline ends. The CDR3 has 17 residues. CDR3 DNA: TGTGCCTGGAGTGTCGGCGCGGGACGGACGAACACCGGGGAGCTGTTTTTT. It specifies CAWSVGAGRTNTGELFF. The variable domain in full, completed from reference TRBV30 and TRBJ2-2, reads SQTIHQWPATLVQPVGSPLSLECTVEGTSNPNLYWYRQAAGRGLQLLFYSVGIGQISSEVPQNLSASRPQDRQFILSSKKLLLSDSGFYLCAWSVGAGRTNTGELFFGEGSRLTVL.

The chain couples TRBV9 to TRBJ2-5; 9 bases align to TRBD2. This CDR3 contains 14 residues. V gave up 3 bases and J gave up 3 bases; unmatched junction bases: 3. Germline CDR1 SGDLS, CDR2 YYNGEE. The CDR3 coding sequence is TGTGCCAGCAGCGACATAGCGGGAGAAGAGACCCAGTACTTC. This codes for CASSDIAGEETQYF.

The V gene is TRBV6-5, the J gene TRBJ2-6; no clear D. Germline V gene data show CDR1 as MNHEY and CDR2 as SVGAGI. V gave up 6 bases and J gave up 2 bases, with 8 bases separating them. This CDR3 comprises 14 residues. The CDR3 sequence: CASRRGTGANVLTF. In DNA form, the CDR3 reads TGTGCCAGCAGAAGAGGAACTGGGGCCAACGTCCTGACTTTC.

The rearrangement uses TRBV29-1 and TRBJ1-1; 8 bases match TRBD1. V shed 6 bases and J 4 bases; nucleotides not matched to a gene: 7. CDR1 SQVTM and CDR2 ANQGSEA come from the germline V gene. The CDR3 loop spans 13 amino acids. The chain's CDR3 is CSVSRTGTTEAFF. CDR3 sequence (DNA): TGCAGCGTCTCCAGGACAGGGACCACTGAAGCTTTCTTT.

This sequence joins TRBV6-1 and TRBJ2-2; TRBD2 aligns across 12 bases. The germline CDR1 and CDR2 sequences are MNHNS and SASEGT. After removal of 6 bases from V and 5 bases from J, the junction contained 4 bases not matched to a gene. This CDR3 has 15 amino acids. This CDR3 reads CASRWTSGTTGELFF. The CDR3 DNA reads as TGTGCCAGCAGGTGGACTAGCGGGACGACCGGGGAGCTGTTTTTT.

For the CDR3, the DNA is TGTGCCAGCAGGGACAGAGCGACCTTACGAAACATTCAGTACTTC. Translation gives CASRDRATLRNIQYF. This chain uses TRBV2 with TRBJ2-4, with TRBD1 as a possible D gene (6 bases). The length of the CDR3 is 15 residues. V was pared by 6 bases and J by 6 bases, with 18 bases between. Germline values: CDR1 SNHLY, CDR2 FYNNEI.

CDR3 sequence (DNA): TGTGCCAGCTCATCAGTGGAGGGGTGGTATGGCTACACCTTC. Its protein is CASSSVEGWYGYTF. The rearrangement uses TRBV18 and TRBJ1-2, with D perhaps matching TRBD1 (5 bases). V gave up 5 bases and J gave up 5 bases, with 15 bases separating them. Germline CDR1 reads KGHSH; CDR2 reads LQKENI. The CDR3 totals 14 residues.

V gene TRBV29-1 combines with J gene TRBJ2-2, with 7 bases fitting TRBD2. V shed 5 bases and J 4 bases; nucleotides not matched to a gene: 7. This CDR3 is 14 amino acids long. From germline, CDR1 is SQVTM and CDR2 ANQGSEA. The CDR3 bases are TGCAGCGTTCAAAGCGGGACGCTCACCGGGGAGCTGTTTTTT. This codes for CSVQSGTLTGELFF.

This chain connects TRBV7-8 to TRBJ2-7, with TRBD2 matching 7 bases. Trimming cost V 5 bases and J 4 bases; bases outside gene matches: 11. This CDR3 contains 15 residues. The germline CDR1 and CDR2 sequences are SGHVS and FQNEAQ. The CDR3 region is CASSKGLTNGYEQYF. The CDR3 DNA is TGTGCCAGCAGCAAGGGACTAACTAATGGGTACGAGCAGTACTTC.

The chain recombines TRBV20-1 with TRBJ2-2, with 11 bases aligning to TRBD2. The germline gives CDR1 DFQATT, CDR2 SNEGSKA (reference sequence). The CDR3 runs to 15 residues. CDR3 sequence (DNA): TGCAGCGCCCGACTAGCGGGGAGTCGGACCGGGGAGCTGTTTTTT. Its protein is CSARLAGSRTGELFF.

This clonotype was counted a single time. CDR3 sequence reads: CASKTGDRYLNTEAFF. DNA of the CDR3: TGCGCCAGCAAGACAGGGGACAGGTATTTGAACACTGAAGCTTTCTTT. V gene TRBV10-2 combines with J gene TRBJ1-1; 8 bases are shared with TRBD1. V was pared by 7 bases and J by 0 bases, with 10 bases of the junction left unmatched. The CDR3 has 16 residues. CDR1 WSHSY and CDR2 SAAADI come from the germline V gene.

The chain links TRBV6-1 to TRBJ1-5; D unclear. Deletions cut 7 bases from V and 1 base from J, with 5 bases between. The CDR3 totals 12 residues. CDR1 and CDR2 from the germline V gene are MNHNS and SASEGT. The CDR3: CASTISNQPQHF. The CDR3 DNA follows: TGTGCCAGCACGATAAGCAATCAGCCCCAGCATTTT.

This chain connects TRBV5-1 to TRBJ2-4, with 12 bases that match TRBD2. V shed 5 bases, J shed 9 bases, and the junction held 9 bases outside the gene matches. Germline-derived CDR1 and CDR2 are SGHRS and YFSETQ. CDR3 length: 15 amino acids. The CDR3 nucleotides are TGCGCCAGCAGTCCGCTAGCGGGAGGGCCTAGCATTCAGTACTTC. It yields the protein CASSPLAGGPSIQYF. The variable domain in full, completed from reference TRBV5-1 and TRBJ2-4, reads KAGVTQTPRYLIKTRGQQVTLSCSPISGHRSVSWYQQTPGQGLQFLFEYFSETQRNKGNFPGRFSGRQFSNSRSEMNVSTLELGDSALYLCASSPLAGGPSIQYFGAGTRLSVL.

Here the CDR3 reads CASSHRVGEKLFF. Written as DNA, the CDR3 is TGTGCCAGCAGTCACAGGGTCGGCGAAAAACTGTTTTTT. The chain combines TRBV27 with TRBJ1-4; possible D gene TRBD1, 6 bases. V shed 5 bases and J shed 8 bases, with 12 bases lying between them. Germline assignment: CDR1 MNHEY and CDR2 SMNVEV (reference sequence). The CDR3 runs to 13 residues. The whole variable domain, remainder taken from reference TRBV27 and TRBJ1-4, is EAQVTQNPRYLITVTGKKLTVTCSQNMNHEYMSWYRQDPGLGLRQIYYSMNVEVTDKGDVPEGYKVSRKEKRNFPLILESPSPNQTSLYFCASSHRVGEKLFFGSGTQLSVL.